The rows below give T cell receptor beta chains drawn from one sample of a study of T cells in Graves' hyperthyroidism and ophthalmopathy. TCRdb fed the multiplex PCR reads into MiXCR, producing one record per CDR3 protein. The profile covers under 250,000 distinct CDR3 sequences, with around 24% appearing a single time and roughly 40% taken by the ten largest. The sequenced sample consisted of blood. Receptors originate from a middle-aged woman with Graves' ophthalmopathy. The CDR3 runs from the conserved cysteine through the conserved F or W. D genes are given only for firm matches. A clone size is listed for some rows: how often the clone was seen (once, few, many), or a class if it is expanded.

d_call j_call clone_size v_call cdr3_aa cdr3_nt
TRBD1 TRBJ2-1 many TRBV6-2/TRBV6-3 CASSTRQGGEQFF TGTGCCAGCAGTACTAGACAGGGTGGCGAGCAGTTCTTC
- TRBJ1-1 many TRBV2 CASSEVQGGEAFF TGTGCCAGCAGTGAAGTTCAGGGCGGTGAAGCTTTCTTT
TRBD1 TRBJ2-7 many TRBV3-1 CASSPGPGQGYEQYF TGTGCCAGCAGCCCTGGCCCGGGACAGGGCTACGAGCAGTACTTC
TRBD2 TRBJ2-7 many TRBV12-3/TRBV12-4 CASSIGSGTSGVYEQYF TGTGCCAGCAGCATCGGGTCCGGGACTAGCGGGGTATACGAGCAGTACTTC
TRBD2 TRBJ2-7 many TRBV28 CASRRVVAGAGEQYF TGTGCCAGCAGAAGAGTGGTAGCGGGAGCGGGCGAGCAGTACTTC
TRBD2 TRBJ2-5 many TRBV9 CASSVAPGTRAQETQYF TGTGCCAGCAGCGTAGCCCCGGGGACTAGAGCCCAAGAGACCCAGTACTTC
TRBD2 TRBJ2-2 many TRBV19 CASSSPGLAANTGELFF TGTGCCAGTAGCTCCCCGGGACTAGCGGCGAACACCGGGGAGCTGTTTTTT
- TRBJ1-5 many TRBV6-1 CASSEGPGIEQPQHF TGTGCCAGCAGTGAGGGACCGGGGATTGAACAGCCCCAGCATTTT
- TRBJ2-7 many TRBV15 CATSRDWGYEQYF TGTGCCACCAGCAGAGATTGGGGATACGAGCAGTACTTC
- TRBJ1-5 - TRBV6-1 CASSEPGRAQHF TGTGCCAGCAGTGAACCCGGTCGGGCCCAGCATTTT
- TRBJ2-5 - TRBV2 CASRRAKGQETQYF TGTGCCAGCAGACGGGCCAAAGGACAGGAGACCCAGTACTTC
TRBD1 TRBJ1-2 - TRBV6-1 CASSELSGTGRGGYTF TGTGCCAGCAGTGAATTATCTGGGACAGGGAGGGGAGGCTACACCTTC
- TRBJ1-5 many TRBV27 CASSLMGGDQPQHF TGTGCCAGCAGTCTCATGGGGGGGGATCAGCCCCAGCATTTT
- TRBJ1-1 many TRBV28 CASSGGHYSTEAFF TGTGCCAGCAGTGGAGGTCATTATTCCACTGAAGCTTTCTTT
- TRBJ2-7 many TRBV3-1 CASSLGSRSYEQYF TGTGCCAGCAGTCTCGGGTCCCGTTCCTACGAGCAGTACTTC
- TRBJ1-1 many TRBV30 CAWSVPRGTEAFF TGTGCCTGGAGTGTACCCAGGGGCACTGAAGCTTTCTTT
- TRBJ2-7 many TRBV4-2 CASSQDNPYEQYF TGTGCCAGCAGCCAAGATAACCCTTACGAGCAGTACTTC
- TRBJ2-2 - TRBV24-1 CATSDSGRPRGGELFF TGTGCCACCAGTGATTCCGGCAGGCCCCGGGGCGGGGAGCTGTTTTTT
TRBD1 TRBJ1-5 - TRBV6-2/TRBV6-3 CASSYSGTGRKASNQPQHF TGTGCCAGCAGTTACTCCGGGACAGGGAGAAAAGCAAGCAATCAGCCCCAGCATTTT
TRBD1 TRBJ1-5 - TRBV7-2 CASSHQGADNQPQHF TGTGCCAGCAGCCATCAGGGGGCGGATAATCAGCCCCAGCATTTT
- TRBJ2-7 - TRBV12-3/TRBV12-4 CASSLGMTGRLEQYF TGTGCCAGCAGTTTGGGGATGACAGGGAGGTTGGAGCAGTACTTC
TRBD2 TRBJ2-5 many TRBV12-3/TRBV12-4 CASSGQGLSTQPQYF TGTGCCAGCAGTGGCCAGGGACTAAGTACCCAACCCCAGTACTTC
- TRBJ1-5 - TRBV12-3/TRBV12-4 CASSSTGGNQPQHF TGTGCCAGCAGTAGTACAGGAGGCAATCAGCCCCAGCATTTT
- TRBJ2-5 - TRBV20-1 CSALQTGRTQYF TGCAGTGCGCTGCAGACGGGTAGGACCCAGTACTTC
- TRBJ1-3 many TRBV30 CGGSGNTIYF TGTGGCGGCTCTGGAAACACCATATATTTT
TRBD1 TRBJ1-2 many TRBV6-5 CASSYQGTGKTGYGYTF TGTGCCAGCAGTTACCAAGGGACAGGGAAGACGGGCTATGGCTACACCTTC
- TRBJ2-7 many TRBV18 CASSPGQGNEQYF TGTGCCAGCTCACCTGGGCAGGGTAACGAGCAGTACTTC
TRBD1 TRBJ1-2 many TRBV28 CASSPTGGKGYTF TGTGCCAGCAGTCCGACAGGGGGAAAAGGCTACACCTTC
- TRBJ1-2 few TRBV12-3/TRBV12-4 CASRRGGGYTF TGTGCCAGCAGGCGCGGTGGTGGCTACACCTTC
- TRBJ2-3 many TRBV28 CASQVEGPSTDTQYF TGTGCCAGCCAAGTTGAGGGTCCAAGCACAGATACGCAGTATTTT
TRBD1 TRBJ2-5 - TRBV6-1 CASSRRQGAVETQYF TGTGCCAGCAGTCGCCGACAGGGCGCTGTGGAGACCCAGTACTTC
- TRBJ1-2 many TRBV6-5 CASSLLSRRGYTF TGTGCCAGCAGTTTACTCAGCCGACGTGGCTACACCTTC
- TRBJ1-5 many TRBV6-5 CASRSGGGYGNQPQHF TGTGCCAGCAGGTCGGGGGGAGGATATGGCAATCAGCCCCAGCATTTT
- TRBJ2-7 - TRBV6-5 CASSYQQTYEQYF TGTGCCAGCAGTTACCAACAGACCTACGAGCAGTACTTC
- TRBJ1-2 once TRBV28 CASSPRPGSYGYTF TGTGCCAGCAGCCCCAGGCCAGGAAGCTATGGCTACACCTTC
TRBD1 TRBJ1-2 many TRBV20-1 CSAPDRGLYGYTF TGCAGTGCCCCGGACAGGGGGCTCTATGGCTACACCTTC
TRBD1 TRBJ1-1 many TRBV27 CASIGQGGTEAFF TGTGCCAGCATCGGACAGGGGGGCACTGAAGCTTTCTTT
- TRBJ2-7 many TRBV29-1 CSVFGGSSYEQYF TGCAGCGTTTTCGGTGGGAGCTCCTACGAGCAGTACTTC
- TRBJ1-5 many TRBV28 CASSPTASIGDGGQSQHF TGTGCCAGCAGCCCCACTGCGTCGATCGGGGACGGCGGACAGTCCCAGCATTTT
- TRBJ1-6 many TRBV30 CAWRGQDNSPLHF TGTGCCTGGAGAGGGCAGGATAATTCACCCCTCCACTTT
TRBD1 TRBJ2-5 - TRBV12-3/TRBV12-4 CASRAPGTEETQYF TGTGCCAGCAGAGCTCCCGGGACAGAAGAGACCCAGTACTTC